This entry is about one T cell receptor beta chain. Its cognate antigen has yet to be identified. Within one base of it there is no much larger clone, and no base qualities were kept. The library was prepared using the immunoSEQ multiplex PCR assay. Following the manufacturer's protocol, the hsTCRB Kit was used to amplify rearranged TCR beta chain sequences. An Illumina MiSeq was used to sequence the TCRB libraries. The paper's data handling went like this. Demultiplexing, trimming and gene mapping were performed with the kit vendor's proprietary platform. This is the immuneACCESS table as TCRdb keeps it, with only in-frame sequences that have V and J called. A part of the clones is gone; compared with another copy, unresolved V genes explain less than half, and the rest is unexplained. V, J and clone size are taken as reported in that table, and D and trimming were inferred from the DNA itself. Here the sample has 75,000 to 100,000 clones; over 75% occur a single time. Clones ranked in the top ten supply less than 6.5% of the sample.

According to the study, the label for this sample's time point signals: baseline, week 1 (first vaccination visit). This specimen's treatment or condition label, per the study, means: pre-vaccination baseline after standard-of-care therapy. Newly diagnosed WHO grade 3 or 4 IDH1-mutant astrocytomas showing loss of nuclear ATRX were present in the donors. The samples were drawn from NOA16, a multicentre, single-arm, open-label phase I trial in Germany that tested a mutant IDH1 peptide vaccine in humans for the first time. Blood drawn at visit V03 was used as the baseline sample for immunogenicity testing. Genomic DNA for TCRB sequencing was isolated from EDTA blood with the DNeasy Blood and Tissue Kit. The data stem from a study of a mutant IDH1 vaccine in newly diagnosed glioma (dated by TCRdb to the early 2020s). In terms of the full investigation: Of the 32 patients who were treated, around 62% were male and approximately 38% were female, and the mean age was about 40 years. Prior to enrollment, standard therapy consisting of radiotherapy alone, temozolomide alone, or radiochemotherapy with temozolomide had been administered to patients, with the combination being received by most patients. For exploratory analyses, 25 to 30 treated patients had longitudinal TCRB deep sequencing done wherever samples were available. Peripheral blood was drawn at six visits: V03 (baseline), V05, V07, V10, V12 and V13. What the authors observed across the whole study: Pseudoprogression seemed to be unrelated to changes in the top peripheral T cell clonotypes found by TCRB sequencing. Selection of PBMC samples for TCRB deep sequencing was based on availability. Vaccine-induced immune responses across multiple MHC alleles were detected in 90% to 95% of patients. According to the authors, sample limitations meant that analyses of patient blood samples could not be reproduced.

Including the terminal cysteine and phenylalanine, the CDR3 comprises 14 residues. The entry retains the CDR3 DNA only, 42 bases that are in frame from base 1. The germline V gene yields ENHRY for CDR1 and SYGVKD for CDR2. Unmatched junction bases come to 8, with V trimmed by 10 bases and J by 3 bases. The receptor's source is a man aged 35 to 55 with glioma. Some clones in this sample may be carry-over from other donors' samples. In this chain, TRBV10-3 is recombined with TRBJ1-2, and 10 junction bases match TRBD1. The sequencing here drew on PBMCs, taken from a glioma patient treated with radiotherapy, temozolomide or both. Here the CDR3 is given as CASRHGQGDYGYTF. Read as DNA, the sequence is TGTGCCAGCAGGCATGGACAGGGGGACTATGGCTACACCTTC.